The T cell receptor beta chain under discussion was sequenced for a study of human T cells and chemical hapten exposure. Unique molecular identifiers were affixed to discrete cDNA molecules within the library. Each CDR3 protein is one row after TCRdb ran MiXCR on the RACE reads. The sample lists 150,000 to 200,000 distinct CDR3 sequences; more than 14% were seen once. This clonotype has more than one count but fewer than ten. The antigen is not known. This CDR3 has 15 amino acids. The V end lost 6 bases, the J end lost 1 base, and 17 bases lay between the germline ends. Germline CDR1 reads DFQATT; CDR2 reads SNEGSKA (reference sequence). The time point: patch test 1, 2 weeks after DPC sensitization. The treatment is: therapeutic diphenylcyclopropenone sensitization with weekly scalp DPC. It was from unfractionated whole blood that total RNA was extracted. Findings and limits, study-wide: The donors suffered from alopecia, so their immune response may not match that of healthy people. Expanded TCRs produced significantly more large CDR3 similarity clusters than controls did.

The TCR comes from a woman aged 30 to 39 with alopecia areata. Some clones in this sample may be carry-over from other donors' samples. The starting material was whole blood, obtained in connection with sensitization to the hapten diphenylcyclopropenone (DPC). The chain has TRBV20-1 and TRBJ2-3; no definite D call. The CDR3 DNA reads TGCAGTGCCCAGCCGGGCCACTCAGGCACAGATACGCAGTATTTT. It yields the protein CSAQPGHSGTDTQYF.